The following is a T cell receptor beta chain sequence with its context. No antigen is known for it. Sequenced by immunoSEQ multiplex PCR; TCRdb stores in-frame clones only, minus some. The data show tens of thousands of clones, roughly nine tenths seen once. This record belongs to a study of T cell clones after liver transplantation. Background on the study: In this trial, immunosuppression withdrawal was attempted within 2 years of liver transplant. Subjects received no induction therapy and standard immunosuppression until randomization at 12-24 months post-transplant. HCV positivity affected three of eight recipients; the rest lacked autoimmune or viral indications. Findings and caveats of the study: Small, mixed patient groups and varying post-transplant times limit these conclusions.

CDR1 and CDR2 from the germline V gene are SGHVS and FNYEAQ. The CDR3 extends over 15 amino acids. V shed 5 bases and J shed 2 bases, with 13 bases lying between them. The sample here was CD4+ T cells from blood, taken before liver transplant. The genes are TRBV7-6 and TRBJ1-3; D gene unclear. This TCR was sampled from a human donor who received a liver transplant. DNA of the CDR3: TGTGCCAGCAGCGCCACGGGCGGGACTGGAAACACCATATATTTT. As protein: CASSATGGTGNTIYF.